A single sample gave rise to the 28 T cell receptor beta chains below, sequenced in a study of CXCR3-negative and CXCR3-positive naive CD8 T cells. Whole-study findings and limits: TRB CDR3 hydrophobicity was greater in CXCR3-positive naive cells than in CXCR3-negative naive cells.

UMI-tagged TRB cDNA libraries were built via 5' RACE. Reanalyzing the 5' RACE reads, TCRdb keeps one entry per CDR3 protein, without DNA. This specimen shows around 60,000 distinct CDR3 sequences; the ten leading clones hold approximately 0.8%. These receptors' targets are unknown. Sequencing used naive CXCR3+ CD8+ T cells from blood. Regarding subset: CD45RO-CCR7+CD27+CD95- naive CD8+ T cells expressing CXCR3 (TNR3+). The receptors stem from a human donor in good health. Some clones in this sample may be carry-over from other donors' samples.

The V call is TRBV12-3 or TRBV12-4, the J call TRBJ2-6. This CDR3 spans 16 amino acids. CDR3: CASTDTAVSGANVLTF.

The rearrangement joins TRBV9 to TRBJ1-2; TCRdb selects TRBD1, and the lack of DNA leaves this call unchecked. The CDR3 contains 15 residues. Per the germline V gene, CDR1 is SGDLS and CDR2 is YYNGEE. CDR3 sequence: CASSVVDTDAYGYTF.

This clonotype registers medium-sized by frequency. The rearrangement uses TRBV29-1 and TRBJ2-7; TCRdb proposes TRBD1, but this gene call is untestable without DNA. CDR1 is SQVTM and CDR2 is ANQGSEA in the germline V gene. CDR3 size: 12 residues. The CDR3: CSVAGNYYEQYF.

The V gene is TRBV29-1, the J gene TRBJ2-7; TCRdb's D call, TRBD1, is unchecked because there is no DNA. Germline V gives CDR1 SQVTM, CDR2 ANQGSEA. The CDR3 contains 14 residues. The CDR3: CSVEDRQGEYEQYF.

The chain has TRBV7-9 and TRBJ1-1; TCRdb selects TRBD1, and the lack of DNA leaves this call unchecked. The germline V gene has CDR1 SEHNR and CDR2 FQNEAQ (reference sequence). CDR3 length: 13 residues. CDR3 protein: CASSSGVSTEAFF.

V gene TRBV29-1 combines with J gene TRBJ2-2; TCRdb's D call of TRBD1 is untestable without DNA. The CDR3 length is 16 residues. Germline V gives CDR1 SQVTM, CDR2 ANQGSEA. The chain's CDR3 is CSVLLPTGGSTGELFF.

The V gene is TRBV15, the J gene TRBJ2-3. Germline V gene lookup returns CDR1 LNHNV and CDR2 YYDKDF (reference sequence). CDR3 length: 13 residues. The CDR3 region is CATQTDATDTQYF.

The genes are TRBV6-2 or TRBV6-3 and TRBJ1-3; TCRdb lists TRBD1, though no DNA is available to test this call. Germline CDR1 and CDR2: MNHEY and SVGEGT. The CDR3 totals 17 residues. This chain's CDR3 is CASRDPGTGISGNTIYF.

The chain employs TRBV7-6 and TRBJ2-3; TCRdb's assignment of TRBD1 cannot be checked, as there is no DNA. The CDR3 runs 15 residues. Germline assignment: CDR1 SGHVS and CDR2 FNYEAQ. CDR3 in amino acids: CASSLIGGSTDTQYF.

The chain recombines TRBV5-1 with TRBJ1-1. Germline V gene lookup returns CDR1 SGHRS and CDR2 YFSETQ. There are 13 residues in the CDR3. CDR3 protein: CASSPPRGTEAFF.

The rearrangement uses TRBV7-3 and TRBJ2-1; TCRdb calls TRBD2, which cannot be checked without DNA. Per the germline V gene, CDR1 is SGHTA and CDR2 is FQGTGA. The CDR3 is made up of 16 amino acids. The CDR3 spells CASSLIGAGGPNEQFF. Filled out from reference TRBV7-3 and TRBJ2-1, the complete variable domain reads GAGVSQTPSNKVTEKGKYVELRCDPISGHTALYWYRQSLGQGPEFLIYFQGTGAADDSGLPNDRFFAVRPEGSVSTLKIQRTERGDSAVYLCASSLIGAGGPNEQFFGPGTRLTVL.

J is TRBJ1-1 and V is TRBV27; TCRdb names TRBD1, which stays unverified in the absence of DNA. The length of the CDR3 is 14 residues. The V gene's germline CDR1 is MNHEY and CDR2 SMNVEV (reference sequence). CDR3 in amino acids: CASAGGYVNTEAFF.

The chain couples TRBV15 to TRBJ1-5; without DNA, the TCRdb call of TRBD1 cannot be checked. The germline V gene has CDR1 LNHNV and CDR2 YYDKDF (reference sequence). This CDR3 contains 15 residues. The CDR3 loop reads CATSRAPNSNQPQHF.

The V and J genes are TRBV27 and TRBJ1-5; the TRBD1 assignment by TCRdb is unverifiable without DNA. The CDR3 is made up of 19 amino acids. The germline V gene has CDR1 MNHEY and CDR2 SMNVEV (reference sequence). This CDR3 reads CASSLESGRTGDSNQPQHF.

The chain carries TRBV7-3 and TRBJ2-1; no DNA is available, so the TRBD2 call from TCRdb remains unchecked. CDR1 and CDR2 (germline): SGHTA, FQGTGA. The CDR3 length is 21 residues. CDR3 loop: CASSLMGWGGLAASSYNEQFF.

The chain is built from TRBV29-1 and TRBJ2-1; TCRdb's D call of TRBD1 is untestable without DNA. Germline V lookup: CDR1 SQVTM, CDR2 ANQGSEA. The CDR3 length is 15 residues. The CDR3 sequence is CSVELQGTLYNEQFF.

The chain links TRBV4-3 to TRBJ2-1. The CDR3 runs to 15 residues. In germline, CDR1 is LGHNA, CDR2 YSLEER. This chain's CDR3 is CASSLVGGQNNEQFF.

The chain links TRBV12-3 or TRBV12-4 to TRBJ2-7. The CDR3 is 14 residues long. The CDR3 sequence is CASSDSGSSYEQYF.

The chain is built from TRBV4-3 and TRBJ2-7; the D gene TCRdb calls, TRBD1, cannot be checked with no DNA. The germline gives CDR1 LGHNA, CDR2 YSLEER. The CDR3 length is 15 residues. This chain's CDR3 is CASSHSDRGHDEQYF.

The chain has TRBV6-4 and TRBJ2-1; TCRdb reports TRBD1, a call that lacks DNA to check it against. This CDR3 is 14 amino acids long. Per germline, CDR1 MRHNA and CDR2 SNTAGT. CDR3 residues: CASSLTGRANEQFF.

The rearrangement uses TRBV6-6 and TRBJ2-2. Germline CDR1 is MNHNY and CDR2 is SVGAGI (reference sequence). This CDR3 region has 12 residues. The chain's CDR3 is CASSYGLWELFF.

The gene calls are TRBV20-1 and TRBJ1-1; TCRdb's assignment of TRBD1 cannot be checked, as there is no DNA. Per germline, CDR1 DFQATT and CDR2 SNEGSKA (reference sequence). This CDR3 region has 12 residues. CDR3 sequence: CSAATGVTEAFF.

The CDR3 here is CASSFGPAKETQYF. The chain joins TRBV27 to TRBJ2-5. The germline gives CDR1 MNHEY, CDR2 SMNVEV (reference sequence). There are 14 residues in the CDR3.

The J gene is TRBJ2-7, the V gene TRBV21-1; TCRdb's assignment of TRBD1 cannot be checked, as there is no DNA. TRBV21-1 is a listed pseudogene. The CDR3 sequence is 16 residues long. This chain's CDR3 is CASSPAYRGYSYEQYF.

The rearrangement joins TRBV7-9 to TRBJ2-2; there is no DNA to check the TCRdb D call of TRBD1. The germline V gene encodes CDR1 SEHNR and CDR2 FQNEAQ (reference sequence). This CDR3 has 16 amino acids. The CDR3 reads CASSHPGQANTGELFF.

This rearrangement joins TRBV4-1 to TRBJ1-6; TCRdb returns TRBD1, unconfirmable since there is no DNA. The CDR3 has 15 amino acids. CDR1 and CDR2 (germline): MGHRA, YSYEKL. The CDR3: CASSRPGGIDSPLHF.

The V and J genes are TRBV28 and TRBJ2-2; TCRdb selects TRBD1, and the lack of DNA leaves this call unchecked. Germline V lookup: CDR1 MDHEN, CDR2 SYDVKM. The CDR3 is 17 residues long. The CDR3 reads CASSLIGTGGYSGELFF.

The rearrangement joins TRBV4-3 to TRBJ2-7. This CDR3 is 15 amino acids long. CDR1 LGHNA and CDR2 YSLEER come from the germline V gene. The CDR3 spells CSSSQGSGTSYEQYF.